One sample yielded the 27 T cell receptor beta chains listed below, sequenced in a study of T cell clonotyping in hematopoietic cell transplantation. Documented time point: recipient sample about 28 days before transplant, after cytoreduction. Assay used: immunoSEQ multiplex PCR; TCRdb lists only in-frame clones, some missing. The sample lists some 49,000 clones, under 90% occurring once. The specimen comprised peripheral blood mononuclear cells, sampled before stem cell transplant. The receptors were gathered from a man aged 55 to 70 with biphenotypic leukemia. Some clones in this sample may be carry-over from other donors' samples.

This rearrangement joins TRBV29-1 to TRBJ1-1, with D possibly being TRBD1 (5 bases). The CDR3 consists of 11 residues. Germline CDR1 is SQVTM and CDR2 is ANQGSEA. Trimming removed 7 bases from V and 3 bases from J, with 9 bases in between. The CDR3 reads CSAGGDTEAFF. In nucleotides, the CDR3 is TGCAGCGCTGGGGGGGACACTGAAGCTTTCTTT.

The chain couples TRBV5-1 to TRBJ1-5; D is unresolved. The germline V gene encodes CDR1 SGHRS and CDR2 YFSETQ. The V gene lost 4 bases and the J gene lost 3 bases, with 14 bases spanning the gap. The CDR3 consists of 15 residues. CDR3 amino acids: CASSRNGGLNQPQHF. The CDR3 coding sequence is TGCGCCAGCAGCCGAAACGGCGGACTCAATCAGCCCCAGCATTTT. Filled out from reference TRBV5-1 and TRBJ1-5, the complete variable domain reads KAGVTQTPRYLIKTRGQQVTLSCSPISGHRSVSWYQQTPGQGLQFLFEYFSETQRNKGNFPGRFSGRQFSNSRSEMNVSTLELGDSALYLCASSRNGGLNQPQHFGDGTRLSIL.

This sequence joins TRBV6-1 and TRBJ1-1; no clear D. Germline V lookup: CDR1 MNHNS, CDR2 SASEGT. V shed 3 bases and J shed 5 bases, with 10 bases lying between them. This CDR3 is built from 13 residues. CDR3 amino acids: CASSDGSWTEAFF. CDR3 in DNA: TGTGCCAGCAGTGATGGTAGTTGGACTGAAGCTTTCTTT.

This chain uses TRBV6-1 with TRBJ1-2; D possibly corresponds to TRBD1 (6 bases). CDR3 length: 16 residues. Germline V CDR1 and CDR2: MNHNS, SASEGT. V gave up 0 bases and J gave up 5 bases, with 16 bases separating them. The CDR3 reads CASSEAGAGAGYGYTF. Written as DNA, the CDR3 is TGTGCCAGCAGTGAAGCAGGGGCAGGGGCTGGGTATGGCTACACCTTC.

The rearrangement uses TRBV30 and TRBJ2-1, with D hard to call. The V and J ends lost 0 bases and 0 bases respectively, with 9 bases between them. This CDR3 spans 15 amino acids. Looked up from germline, CDR1 is GTSNPN and CDR2 is SVGIG (reference sequence). The chain's CDR3 is CAWSVRVSSYNEQFF. DNA for the CDR3: TGTGCCTGGAGTGTTCGGGTCAGCTCCTACAATGAGCAGTTCTTC.

This chain links TRBV5-1 with TRBJ2-6, with 8 bases aligning to TRBD1. The germline V gene has CDR1 SGHRS and CDR2 YFSETQ. CDR3 length: 18 residues. The ends lost 4 bases at V and 1 base at J; junction bases unmatched: 10. DNA for the CDR3: TGCGCCAGCAGCCTTGAAGCCTGGACAGGGTCTGGGGCCAACGTCCTGACTTTC. Protein product: CASSLEAWTGSGANVLTF.

J is TRBJ1-2 and V is TRBV27; 7 bases are shared with TRBD1. The CDR3 runs to 12 residues. The germline V gene has CDR1 MNHEY and CDR2 SMNVEV (reference sequence). With 5 bases clipped from V and 7 bases from J, the junction kept 4 bases outside the gene matches. CDR3 nucleotide sequence: TGTGCCAGCAGTACAGGGGCTGGTGGCTACACCTTC. It is translated as CASSTGAGGYTF.

V and J are TRBV9 and TRBJ2-3; D is ambiguous. Germline V gene sequence: CDR1 SGDLS, CDR2 YYNGEE. V dropped 4 bases and J dropped 6 bases, with 18 bases sitting between them. This CDR3 is 15 amino acids long. The CDR3: CASSPSPLRTDTQYF. The CDR3 coding sequence is TGTGCCAGCAGCCCCAGCCCCCTCCGAACGGATACGCAGTATTTT. The full variable domain, rest sourced from reference TRBV9 and TRBJ2-3, is DSGVTQTPKHLITATGQRVTLRCSPRSGDLSVYWYQQSLDQGLQFLIQYYNGEERAKGNILERFSAQQFPDLHSELNLSSLELGDSALYFCASSPSPLRTDTQYFGPGTRLTVL.

This clone is medium-sized by share. The CDR3 spells CASRTGTGFYEQYF. CDR3 DNA sequence: TGTGCCAGCAGAACCGGGACAGGGTTTTACGAGCAGTACTTC. The chain carries TRBV6-1 and TRBJ2-7; 9 bases match TRBD1. This CDR3 region has 14 residues. Germline CDR1 reads MNHNS; CDR2 reads SASEGT. Trimming took 6 bases from V and 4 from J; bases not matched to a gene: 7.

CDR3 in amino acids: CSARSPLTAFF. The DNA for the CDR3 is TGCAGTGCTAGATCCCCGTTGACGGCTTTCTTT. The rearrangement links TRBV20-1 to TRBJ1-1, with D uncertain. CDR1 is DFQATT and CDR2 is SNEGSKA in the germline V gene (reference sequence). V lost 2 bases, J lost 11 bases, and 12 bases lay in between. The CDR3 runs to 11 residues.

This clone was recorded only once. The chain joins TRBV11-3 to TRBJ2-7; 9 nucleotides align to TRBD1. Per germline, CDR1 SGHNT and CDR2 YENEEA. After removal of 4 bases from V and 11 bases from J, the junction contained 9 bases not matched to a gene. The CDR3 runs to 13 residues. The CDR3 bases are TGTGCCAGCAGCTCGGCGCCCCGGGACAGGGAGTACTTC. It encodes CASSSAPRDREYF.

Here the CDR3 reads CASSARDRGLETQYF. For the CDR3, the DNA is TGTGCCAGCAGCGCGAGGGACAGGGGGCTAGAGACCCAGTACTTC. J is TRBJ2-5 and V is TRBV11-2; 12 bases map to TRBD1. Unmatched junction bases numbered 5, after V lost 5 bases and J lost 4 bases. The CDR3 spans 15 residues. The germline CDR1 and CDR2 sequences are SGHAT and FQNNGV. The whole variable domain, filled in from reference TRBV11-2 and TRBJ2-5, reads EAGVAQSPRYKIIEKRQSVAFWCNPISGHATLYWYQQILGQGPKLLIQFQNNGVVDDSQLPKDRFSAERLKGVDSTLKIQPAKLEDSAVYLCASSARDRGLETQYFGPGTRLLVL.

V and J are TRBV11-1 and TRBJ2-5; D might be TRBD1 (6 bases). Germline CDR1 and CDR2: SGHAT and FQDESV (reference sequence). CDR3 length equals 15 residues. V lost 5 bases, J lost 1 base, and 14 bases lay in between. DNA of the CDR3: TGTGCCAGCAGCCGAAGGAGACAGGCCCAAGAGACCCAGTACTTC. This gives the protein CASSRRRQAQETQYF.

This clone was seen only once. The rearrangement uses TRBV21-1 and TRBJ2-5; the table's D call, TRBD1, has no DNA check behind it. TRBV21-1 is listed as a pseudogene. CDR3 length: 14 amino acids. The CDR3: CASRSDKLSETQYF. CDR3 in DNA: TGTGCCAGCAGGTCCGACAAACTCAGCGAGACCCAGTACTTC.

This clone was picked up a small number of times. The V gene is TRBV2, the J gene TRBJ1-2; D call uncertain. This CDR3 contains 15 residues. The ends were cut back, 6 bases at V and 0 bases at J, with 14 bases in the middle. CDR1 and CDR2 (germline): SNHLY, FYNNEI. CDR3 DNA sequence: TGTGCCAGCAGGCAGCAGATCAACCCTAACTATGGCTACACCTTC. Translated: CASRQQINPNYGYTF. Full variable domain (missing parts from reference TRBV2 and TRBJ1-2): EPEVTQTPSHQVTQMGQEVILRCVPISNHLYFYWYRQILGQKVEFLVSFYNNEISEKSEIFDDQFSVERPDGSNFTLKIRSTKLEDSAMYFCASRQQINPNYGYTFGSGTRLTVV.

The chain recombines TRBV19 with TRBJ2-2; no reliable D call. The germline V gene encodes CDR1 LNHDA and CDR2 SQIVND (reference sequence). Between the trimmed V and J ends, which lost 3 bases and 5 bases, there was a span of 4 bases. There are 12 residues in the CDR3. CDR3 sequence: CASSMGTGELFF. CDR3 nucleotides: TGTGCCAGTAGTATGGGTACCGGGGAGCTGTTTTTT.

This clone was recorded only once. The chain recombines TRBV7-3 with TRBJ1-1; a possible D gene is TRBD1 (5 bases). CDR3 length: 13 amino acids. V was shortened by 3 bases and J by 1 base, with 6 bases between the two germline ends. The germline CDR1 and CDR2 sequences are SGHTA and FQGTGA. The CDR3 DNA sequence: TGTGCCAGCAGCTTGACAGAGAACACTGAAGCTTTCTTT. This sequence encodes CASSLTENTEAFF.

The V gene is TRBV11-3, the J gene TRBJ1-1; D is unresolved. This CDR3 is built from 15 residues. Trimming took off 2 bases at V and 0 bases at J, with 10 bases between the two ends. In germline, CDR1 is SGHNT, CDR2 YENEEA. The DNA of the CDR3 is TGTGCCAGCAGCTTATTCGGCATGATGAACACTGAAGCTTTCTTT. This encodes CASSLFGMMNTEAFF.

This clone was counted only a few times. V gene TRBV27 combines with J gene TRBJ1-1, with TRBD1 as a possible D gene (5 bases). Trimming took 5 bases from V and 1 from J, leaving 11 bases between them. The germline V gene encodes CDR1 MNHEY and CDR2 SMNVEV (reference sequence). The CDR3 has 14 amino acids. The CDR3 DNA is TGTGCCAGCAGTATCGACAGTCCGAACACTGAAGCTTTCTTT. Its translation is CASSIDSPNTEAFF.

This sequence joins TRBV19 and TRBJ2-3; D is perhaps TRBD2 (5 bases). This CDR3 has 13 amino acids. The V end lost 7 bases, the J end lost 4 bases, and 12 bases lay between the germline ends. Germline-derived CDR1 and CDR2 are LNHDA and SQIVND (reference sequence). The CDR3 is CASNEGNADTQYF. CDR3 nucleotide sequence: TGTGCCAGTAATGAGGGAAACGCAGATACGCAGTATTTT.

This rearrangement joins TRBV6-6 to TRBJ1-5; no reliable D call. V lost 6 bases and J 3 bases, leaving 15 bases between the germline ends. This CDR3 contains 15 residues. The germline V gene encodes CDR1 MNHNY and CDR2 SVGAGI (reference sequence). Written as DNA, the CDR3 is TGTGCCAGCAGCTACCGCCCGGTTGTCAATCAGCCCCAGCATTTT. Its protein product is CASSYRPVVNQPQHF.

The chain uses TRBV7-9 and TRBJ2-1; D is undetermined. Germline V gives CDR1 SEHNR, CDR2 FQNEAQ (reference sequence). Trimming left V 0 bases short and J 5 bases short, with 14 bases between. This CDR3 has 16 residues. In nucleotides, the CDR3 is TGTGCCAGCAGCTTAGCTTACCGTGTCGGTAACAATGAGCAGTTCTTC. Amino acid sequence: CASSLAYRVGNNEQFF. The full variable domain, rest sourced from reference TRBV7-9 and TRBJ2-1, is DTGVSQNPRHKITKRGQNVTFRCDPISEHNRLYWYRQTLGQGPEFLTYFQNEAQLEKSRLLSDRFSAERPKGSFSTLEIQRTEQGDSAMYLCASSLAYRVGNNEQFFGPGTRLTVL.

The chain recombines TRBV6-6 with TRBJ2-3; 10 positions agree with TRBD1. The CDR3 consists of 15 residues. V shed 5 bases, J shed 4 bases, and the junction held 6 bases outside the gene matches. Germline-derived CDR1 and CDR2 are MNHNY and SVGAGI (reference sequence). CDR3 in amino acids: CASSVTGTGADTQYF. CDR3 nucleotide sequence: TGTGCCAGCAGTGTAACCGGGACAGGGGCAGATACGCAGTATTTT.

V and J are TRBV4-3 and TRBJ2-3, with 10 nucleotides matching TRBD1. The junction had 0 bases not matched to a gene; V was cut back by 6 bases and J by 3 bases. Germline-derived CDR1 and CDR2 are LGHNA and YSLEER. The CDR3 loop spans 13 amino acids. The CDR3 protein is CASRGQGTDTQYF. The DNA of the CDR3 is TGCGCCAGCAGGGGACAGGGGACAGATACGCAGTATTTT.

The J gene is TRBJ2-7, the V gene TRBV27, with 8 bases lining up with TRBD1. Looked up from germline, CDR1 is MNHEY and CDR2 is SMNVEV (reference sequence). This CDR3 contains 16 residues. Unmatched junction bases numbered 11, after V lost 5 bases and J lost 2 bases. CDR3 sequence reads: CASSNWTGRHTYEQYF. CDR3 bases: TGTGCCAGCAGTAACTGGACAGGGCGTCATACCTACGAGCAGTACTTC.

The gene calls are TRBV5-6 and TRBJ1-2, with D tentatively TRBD1 (6 bases). With 4 bases removed from V and 4 bases from J, the gap between germline ends came to 17 bases. Germline loops: CDR1 SGHDT, CDR2 YYEEEE. The CDR3 runs 15 residues. CDR3 in DNA: TGTGCCAGCAGCGAGCGGACAGTGGTCACCTATGGCTACACCTTC. Its protein product is CASSERTVVTYGYTF.

The chain uses TRBV6-1 and TRBJ2-2; D not certain. The CDR3 contains 14 residues. Between the trimmed V and J ends, which lost 4 bases and 2 bases, there was a span of 8 bases. Germline CDR1 MNHNS, CDR2 SASEGT. This CDR3 reads CASSVGFNTGELFF. In nucleotides, the CDR3 is TGTGCCAGCAGTGTAGGATTCAACACCGGGGAGCTGTTTTTT.